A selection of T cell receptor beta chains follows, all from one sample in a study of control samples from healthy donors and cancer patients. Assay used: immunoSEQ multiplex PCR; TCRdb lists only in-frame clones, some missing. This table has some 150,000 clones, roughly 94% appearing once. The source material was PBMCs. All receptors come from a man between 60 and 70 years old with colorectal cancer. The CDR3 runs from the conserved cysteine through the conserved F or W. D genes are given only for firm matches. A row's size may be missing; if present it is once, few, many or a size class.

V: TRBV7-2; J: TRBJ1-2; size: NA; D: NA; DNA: TGTGCCAGCAGCCTCTATCGTAACTATGGCTACACCTTC; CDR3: CASSLYRNYGYTF
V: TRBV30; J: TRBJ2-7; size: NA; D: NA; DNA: TGTGCCTGGAGGGTAGGGAACTCCTACGAGCAGTACTTC; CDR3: CAWRVGNSYEQYF
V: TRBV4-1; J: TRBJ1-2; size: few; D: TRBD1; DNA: TGCGCCAGCAGTCCTGGACAGGGGAACTATGGCTACACCTTC; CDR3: CASSPGQGNYGYTF
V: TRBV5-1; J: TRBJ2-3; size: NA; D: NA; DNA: TGCGCCAGCAGCACAGGAGCGAGCACAGATACGCAGTATTTT; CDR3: CASSTGASTDTQYF
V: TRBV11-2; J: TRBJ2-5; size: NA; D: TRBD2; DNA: TGTGCCAGCAGCCCTGCGGTGGGGGGGGGAGAGACCCAGTACTTC; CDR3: CASSPAVGGGETQYF
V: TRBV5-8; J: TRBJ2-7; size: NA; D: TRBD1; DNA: TGTGCCAGCAGCGCTACGGGACAGGGCTACGAGCAGTACTTC; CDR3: CASSATGQGYEQYF
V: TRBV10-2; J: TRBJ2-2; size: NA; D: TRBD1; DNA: TGCGCCAGCAGTGAGGACCCCCGGCCCGGGACAGGGGGCGCCCGGACCGGGGAGCTGTTTTTT; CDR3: CASSEDPRPGTGGARTGELFF
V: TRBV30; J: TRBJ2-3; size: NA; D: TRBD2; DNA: TGTGCCTGGAGTCGAGCGGGGGCCTTCGCAGATACGCAGTATTTT; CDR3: CAWSRAGAFADTQYF
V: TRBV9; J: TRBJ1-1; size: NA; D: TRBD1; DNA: TGTGCCAGCAGCCCCAGACAGGGCAGGAACACTGAAGCTTTCTTT; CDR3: CASSPRQGRNTEAFF
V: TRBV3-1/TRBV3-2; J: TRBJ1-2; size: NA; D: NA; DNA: TGTGCCAGCAGCCCATCGGCAGTGACCTATGGCTACACCTTC; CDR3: CASSPSAVTYGYTF
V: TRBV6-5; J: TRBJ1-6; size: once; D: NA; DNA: TGTGCCAGCAAAGACACGGTCTATAATTCACCCCTCCACTTT; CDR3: CASKDTVYNSPLHF
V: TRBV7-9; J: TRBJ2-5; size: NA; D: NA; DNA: TGTGCCAGCAGCTTTTCCCCCGCGGGAGAGACCCAGTACTTC; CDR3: CASSFSPAGETQYF
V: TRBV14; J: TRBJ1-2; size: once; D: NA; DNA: TGTGCCAGCAGCCTTGAACAGGGTGACTATGGCTACACCTTC; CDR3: CASSLEQGDYGYTF
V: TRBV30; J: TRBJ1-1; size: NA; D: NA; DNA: TGTGCCTGGAGCGTTCAAGAAAACACTGAAGCTTTCTTT; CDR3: CAWSVQENTEAFF
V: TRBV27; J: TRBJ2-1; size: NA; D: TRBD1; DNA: TGTGCCAGCAGCCGGGACAGGGGGCCCGGGCAGTTCTTC; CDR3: CASSRDRGPGQFF
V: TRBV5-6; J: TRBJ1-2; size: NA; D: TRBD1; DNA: TGTGCCAGCACCCGTCGTGGGACAGGGCAAGGCTACACCTTC; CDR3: CASTRRGTGQGYTF
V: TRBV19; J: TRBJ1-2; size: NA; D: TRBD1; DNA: TGTGCCAGTAGTCTCCCGGGACAGGGGGCCTTCCTCTATGGCTACACCTTC; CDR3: CASSLPGQGAFLYGYTF
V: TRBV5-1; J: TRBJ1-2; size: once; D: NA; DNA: TGCGCCAGCAGCTTGGATGGGGGTGTGGGCTATGGCTACACCTTC; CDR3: CASSLDGGVGYGYTF
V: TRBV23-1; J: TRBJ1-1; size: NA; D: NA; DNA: TGCGCCAGCAGGGACCGAGGGTTGTCTGAAGCTTTCTTT; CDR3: CASRDRGLSEAFF
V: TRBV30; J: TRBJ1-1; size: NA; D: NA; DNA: TGTGCCTGGAACGGACTCCCGGGCACTGAAGCTTTCTTT; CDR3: CAWNGLPGTEAFF
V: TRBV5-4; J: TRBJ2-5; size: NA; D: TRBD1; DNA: TGTGCCAGCAGCATCGACAGGGTACAGTACTTC; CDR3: CASSIDRVQYF
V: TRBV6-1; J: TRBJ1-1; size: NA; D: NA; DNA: TGTGCCAGCAGCGAAAGGACGGTCCCAGGTTACACTGAAGCTTTCTTT; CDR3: CASSERTVPGYTEAFF
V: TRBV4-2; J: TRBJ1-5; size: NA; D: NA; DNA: TGTGCCAGCAGCCAAGATCGGGGGGGAGGGCCCCAGCATTTT; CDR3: CASSQDRGGGPQHF
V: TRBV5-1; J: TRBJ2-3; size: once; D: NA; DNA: TGCGCCAGCAGCCCAGAGGCAGATACGCAGTATTTT; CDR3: CASSPEADTQYF
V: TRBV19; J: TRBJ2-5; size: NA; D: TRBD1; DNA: TGTGCCAGTAGCTCCGGGACAGACGAAGAGACCCAGTACTTC; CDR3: CASSSGTDEETQYF
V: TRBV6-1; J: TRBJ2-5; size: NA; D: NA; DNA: TGTGCCAGCAGTGAAGGAGGGGTAGAGACCCAGTACTTC; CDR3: CASSEGGVETQYF
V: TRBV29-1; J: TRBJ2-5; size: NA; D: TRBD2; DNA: TGCAGCACGGGAAGACTAGCGGGGATAAACCAAGAGACCCAGTACTTC; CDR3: CSTGRLAGINQETQYF
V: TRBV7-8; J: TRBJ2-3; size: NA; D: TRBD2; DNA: TGTGCCAGCAGCTTACGGGGGGGAGGAGATACGCAGTATTTT; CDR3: CASSLRGGGDTQYF
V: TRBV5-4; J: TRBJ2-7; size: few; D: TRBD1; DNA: TGTGCCAGCAGCCCGGACAGGGTTGCGGCCTACGAGCAGTACTTC; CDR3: CASSPDRVAAYEQYF
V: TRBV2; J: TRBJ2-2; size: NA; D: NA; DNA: TGTGCCAGCAAAAAAGTCATCGGGGAGCTGTTTTTT; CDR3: CASKKVIGELFF
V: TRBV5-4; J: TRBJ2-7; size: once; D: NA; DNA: TGTGCCAGCAGCAGGGACGGTTACGAGCAGTACTTC; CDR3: CASSRDGYEQYF
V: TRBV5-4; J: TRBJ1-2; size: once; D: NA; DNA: TGTGCCAGCAGCTTGGACAGTGGGTATGGCTACACCTTC; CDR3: CASSLDSGYGYTF
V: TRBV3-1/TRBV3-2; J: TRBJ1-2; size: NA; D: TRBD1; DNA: TGTGCCAGCAGCCAAGTAGGACAGGGGAATGGCTACACCTTC; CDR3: CASSQVGQGNGYTF
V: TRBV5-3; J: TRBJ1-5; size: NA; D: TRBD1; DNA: TGTGCCAGAAGCTTGGGGACAGGGACGGGGGGTGTTCAGCCCCAGCATTTT; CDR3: CARSLGTGTGGVQPQHF
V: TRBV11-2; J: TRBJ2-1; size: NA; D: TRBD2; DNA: TGTGCCAGCAGCTTAGTCGCTAGCGGGGGGGCGGGTGAGCAGTTCTTC; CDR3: CASSLVASGGAGEQFF
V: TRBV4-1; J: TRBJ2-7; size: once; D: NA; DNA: TGCGCCAGCAGCCAAGCCAGGCACAACTACGAGCAGTACTTC; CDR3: CASSQARHNYEQYF
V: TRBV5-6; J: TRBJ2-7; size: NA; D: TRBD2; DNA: TGTGCCAGCAGCTCGTCGCGGGGGGGCCTTACCGAGCAGTACTTC; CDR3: CASSSSRGGLTEQYF
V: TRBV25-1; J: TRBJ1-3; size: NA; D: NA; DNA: TGTGCCAGCAGTGATTTGTCGGGAGGAAACACCATATATTTT; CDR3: CASSDLSGGNTIYF
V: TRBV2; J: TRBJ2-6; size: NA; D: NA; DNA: TGTGCCAGCAGTGATAGGAGGAACTCTGGGGCCAACGTCCTGACTTTC; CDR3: CASSDRRNSGANVLTF
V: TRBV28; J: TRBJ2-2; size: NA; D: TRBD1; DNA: TGTGCCAGCAGCTCCGGGACAGGGGGGGGTAACACCGGGGAGCTGTTTTTT; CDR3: CASSSGTGGGNTGELFF
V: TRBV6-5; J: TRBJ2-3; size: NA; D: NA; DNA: TGTGCCAGCAGTACGCCGGCAGGGGCAGATACGCAGTATTTT; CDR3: CASSTPAGADTQYF
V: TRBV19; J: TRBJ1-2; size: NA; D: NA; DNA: TGTGCCAGTCGGATTGGGGAGGATGGCTACACCTTC; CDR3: CASRIGEDGYTF
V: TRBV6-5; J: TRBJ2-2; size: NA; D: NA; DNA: TGTGCCGGAAAAGGGGCAGGCGGGGAGCTGTTTTTT; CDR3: CAGKGAGGELFF
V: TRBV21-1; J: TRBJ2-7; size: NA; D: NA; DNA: TGTGCCAGCAGCAAGATGTTAGCGGAATTTTACGAGCAGTACTTC; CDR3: CASSKMLAEFYEQYF
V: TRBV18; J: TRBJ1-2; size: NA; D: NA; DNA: TGTGCCAGCTCACCACCGTCCGTCTATGGCTACACCTTC; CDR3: CASSPPSVYGYTF
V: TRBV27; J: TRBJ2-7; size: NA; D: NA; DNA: TGTGCCAGCAGTTTGGTAGTTTCCCACGAGCAGTACTTC; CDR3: CASSLVVSHEQYF
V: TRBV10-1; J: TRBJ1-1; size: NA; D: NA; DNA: TGCGCCAGCCCACGGGGAGCTTTCTTT; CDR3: CASPRGAFF
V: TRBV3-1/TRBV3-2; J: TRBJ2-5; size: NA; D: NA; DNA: TGTGCCAGCAGCCAAGCGTCCCCTCGCGGGGTGAGCGAAGAGACCCAGTACTTC; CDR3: CASSQASPRGVSEETQYF
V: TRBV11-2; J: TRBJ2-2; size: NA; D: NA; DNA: TGTGCCACCCCGAACCCCCTGTCCCCGGCGAACACCGGGGAGCTGTTTTTT; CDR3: CATPNPLSPANTGELFF
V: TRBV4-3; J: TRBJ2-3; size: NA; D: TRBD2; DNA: TGCGCCAGCAGCCAAGAAGGACTAGCGGGGACAGATACGCAGTATTTT; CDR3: CASSQEGLAGTDTQYF
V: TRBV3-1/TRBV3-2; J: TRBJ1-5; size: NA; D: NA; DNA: TGTGCCAGCAGCCAAGATGAACGGAGCAATCAGCCCCAGCATTTT; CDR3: CASSQDERSNQPQHF
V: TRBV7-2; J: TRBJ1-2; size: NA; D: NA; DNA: TGTGCCAGCAGCTCAACGGGGGGCTGGGTTGGCTACACCTTC; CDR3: CASSSTGGWVGYTF
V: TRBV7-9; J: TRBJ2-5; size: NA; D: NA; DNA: TGTGCCAGCAGCTTATTTCTCCCAGGGGGGGAGACCCAGTACTTC; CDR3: CASSLFLPGGETQYF
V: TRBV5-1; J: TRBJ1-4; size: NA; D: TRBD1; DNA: TGCGCCAGCAGCTTGGCCCTACAGGGGTCTGGCGAAAAACTGTTTTTT; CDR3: CASSLALQGSGEKLFF
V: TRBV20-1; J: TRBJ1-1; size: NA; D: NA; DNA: TGCAGTGCTAGCACTAACACTGAAGCTTTCTTT; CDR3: CSASTNTEAFF
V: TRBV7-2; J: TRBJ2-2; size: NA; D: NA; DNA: TGTGCCAGCAGCTTAGAATCCACCGGGGAGCTGTTTTTT; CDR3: CASSLESTGELFF
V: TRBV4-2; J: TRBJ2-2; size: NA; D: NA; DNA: TGTGCCAGCAGCCAGAACCGGAACACCGGGGAGCTGTTTTTT; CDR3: CASSQNRNTGELFF